This passage covers 29 T cell receptor beta chains from one sample sequenced in a study of T cells in Graves' hyperthyroidism and ophthalmopathy. Regions amplified from RNA transcripts were the TCR beta CDR3 regions. HTBI primers drove first-round RT-PCR of the TCR CDR3. One entry per CDR3 protein, called by TCRdb with MiXCR from the multiplex PCR reads. Found here are about 400,000 distinct CDR3 sequences, more than 12% of them singletons; the top ten hold around 27%. Sequenced: blood. The receptor source for this set is a man aged 50-60 years with Graves' ophthalmopathy.

There are many counts of this clonotype. The rearrangement uses TRBV2 and TRBJ1-5; TRBD1 is a possible D gene (6 bases). The CDR3 covers 15 residues. Germline V gene data show CDR1 as SNHLY and CDR2 as FYNNEI. The germline V and J ends were trimmed by 3 bases and 6 bases, with 15 bases remaining between them. The CDR3 reads CASSEQGQLGQPQHF. CDR3 sequence (DNA): TGTGCCAGCAGTGAGCAAGGACAGCTGGGTCAGCCCCAGCATTTT.

This clonotype was counted only a few times. The genes are TRBV12-3 or TRBV12-4 and TRBJ1-2; TRBD1 agrees at 10 bases. The CDR3 extends over 14 amino acids. J gave up 8 bases and V 6 bases, and 9 bases lay outside the gene matches. For the CDR3, the DNA is TGTGCCAGCAGCCGGGACAGGGGATTACGGGGCTACACCTTC. Its translation: CASSRDRGLRGYTF.

This clonotype occurred many times. This chain joins TRBV20-1 and TRBJ2-1, with D possibly being TRBD2 (6 bases). Germline values: CDR1 DFQATT, CDR2 SNEGSKA (reference sequence). Trimming took 4 bases from V and 9 from J, leaving 16 bases between them. The CDR3 consists of 13 residues. CDR3 amino acids: CSATGTLPREQFF. In DNA form, the CDR3 reads TGCAGTGCTACCGGGACTCTCCCCCGTGAGCAGTTCTTC.

In this sample, this clonotype turned up a few times. The chain is built from TRBV4-2 and TRBJ2-7; 8 nucleotides match TRBD2. Germline trimming cut 1 base from V and 4 bases from J; bases unmatched to any gene: 12. The CDR3 contains 17 residues. Germline V lookup: CDR1 LGHNA, CDR2 YNFKEQ. The CDR3 sequence is CASSQGAAGGRAYEQYF. In DNA form, the CDR3 reads TGTGCCAGCAGCCAAGGGGCGGCGGGAGGCAGAGCTTACGAGCAGTACTTC.

This clonotype appeared many times. This chain connects TRBV20-1 to TRBJ1-4; D uncertain. This CDR3 is built from 12 residues. Germline V CDR1 and CDR2: DFQATT, SNEGSKA (reference sequence). The V end lost 6 bases, the J end lost 0 bases, and 5 bases lay between the germline ends. CDR3 coding DNA: TGCAGTGCCACATCAACTAATGAAAAACTGTTTTTT. Translated, it gives CSATSTNEKLFF.

This clonotype was recorded at least ten times. The chain links TRBV5-1 to TRBJ1-6; D ambiguous. CDR3 length equals 13 residues. V was cut by 2 bases and J by 9 bases, with 9 bases left in between. Germline values: CDR1 SGHRS, CDR2 YFSETQ. CDR3 in DNA: TGCGCCAGCAGCTTAGGACTTGGTTCACCCCTCCACTTT. It is translated as CASSLGLGSPLHF.

This clonotype was detected ten times or more. The chain recombines TRBV20-1 with TRBJ2-7, with a tentative D call TRBD2 (5 bases). Germline CDR1 and CDR2: DFQATT and SNEGSKA (reference sequence). CDR3 size: 14 residues. V lost 1 base, J lost 3 bases, and 13 bases lay in between. The CDR3 coding sequence is TGCAGTGCTAGAGTTGGCGGGCCTAGCTACGAGCAGTACTTC. Protein: CSARVGGPSYEQYF.

This clonotype was counted between two and nine times. The chain is built from TRBV9 and TRBJ2-5; 7 nucleotides agree with TRBD2. Germline trimming cut 2 bases from V and 1 base from J; bases unmatched to any gene: 11. CDR1 and CDR2 from the germline V gene are SGDLS and YYNGEE. The CDR3 length is 17 residues. CDR3 sequence: CASSVSVTRGVQETQYF. The CDR3 DNA is TGTGCCAGCAGCGTTTCTGTTACTCGGGGGGTCCAAGAGACCCAGTACTTC.

This clonotype has a handful of counts. The rearrangement uses TRBV7-2 and TRBJ2-7; 10 nucleotides align to TRBD2. From germline, CDR1 is SGHTA and CDR2 FQGNSA. The CDR3 spans 17 residues. Trimming removed 0 bases from V and 2 bases from J; junction bases left unmatched: 7. CDR3 nucleotide sequence: TGTGCCAGCAGCTTAGCCGGTTCCCTAGCGGGGGCCTACGAGCAGTACTTC. Translating it yields CASSLAGSLAGAYEQYF.

This clonotype has at least ten counts. The chain recombines TRBV16 with TRBJ1-1; D remains ambiguous. V was trimmed by 4 bases and J by 3 bases, leaving 12 bases between them. The V gene's germline CDR1 is KGHSY and CDR2 FQNENV. This CDR3 is 14 amino acids long. The CDR3 here is CASSLKTFYTEAFF. The CDR3 region has the DNA TGTGCCAGCAGCCTAAAGACGTTTTACACTGAAGCTTTCTTT.

This clonotype was seen at least ten times. This chain uses TRBV2 with TRBJ2-7, with 9 bases matching TRBD2. V gave up 9 bases and J gave up 2 bases; unmatched junction bases: 5. Germline V gene data show CDR1 as SNHLY and CDR2 as FYNNEI. The CDR3 is made up of 13 amino acids. The CDR3 nucleotides read TGTGCCAGTAGCGGGAGTGGAGCCTACGAGCAGTACTTC. This gives the protein CASSGSGAYEQYF.

There are many counts of this clonotype. J is TRBJ1-1 and V is TRBV5-1; 9 bases match TRBD1. From germline, CDR1 is SGHRS and CDR2 YFSETQ. The CDR3 runs 16 residues. J gave up 2 bases and V 3 bases, and 8 bases lay outside the gene matches. CDR3 loop: CASSSGQGNVNTEAFF. CDR3 DNA: TGCGCCAGCAGCTCGGGACAGGGAAATGTAAACACTGAAGCTTTCTTT. The complete variable domain, with remaining parts taken from reference TRBV5-1 and TRBJ1-1, reads KAGVTQTPRYLIKTRGQQVTLSCSPISGHRSVSWYQQTPGQGLQFLFEYFSETQRNKGNFPGRFSGRQFSNSRSEMNVSTLELGDSALYLCASSSGQGNVNTEAFFGQGTRLTVV.

This clonotype has only a few counts. The J gene is TRBJ1-4, the V gene TRBV6-5, with D perhaps matching TRBD1 (5 bases). V shed 2 bases and J shed 1 base, with 5 bases lying between them. The germline CDR1 and CDR2 sequences are MNHEY and SVGAGI. The CDR3 length is 14 residues. This CDR3 is CASSYDRTNEKLFF. DNA of the CDR3: TGTGCCAGCAGTTACGACAGAACTAATGAAAAACTGTTTTTT.

This clonotype was counted ten times or more. The chain couples TRBV3-1 to TRBJ2-5; D gene unclear. This CDR3 spans 15 amino acids. In germline, CDR1 is LGHDT, CDR2 YNNKEL (reference sequence). Trimming cost V 0 bases and J 2 bases, with 10 bases left between them. CDR3 nucleotide sequence: TGTGCCAGCAGCCAAGAGAGACTCAGTCAAGAGACCCAGTACTTC. Translating it yields CASSQERLSQETQYF.

This clonotype was picked up many times. J is TRBJ2-1 and V is TRBV5-5; D not resolved. V was shortened by 2 bases and J by 7 bases, with 16 bases between the two germline ends. Germline loops: CDR1 SGHKS, CDR2 YYEKEE (reference sequence). The CDR3 contains 15 residues. This CDR3 reads CASSFGLVVENEQFF. In DNA form, the CDR3 reads TGTGCCAGCAGCTTTGGCCTAGTAGTGGAGAATGAGCAGTTCTTC.

V gene TRBV5-5 combines with J gene TRBJ2-2, with D perhaps being TRBD1 or TRBD2 (5 bases each). Trimming took 3 bases from V and 9 from J, leaving 15 bases between them. The V gene's germline CDR1 is SGHKS and CDR2 YYEKEE (reference sequence). The CDR3 is made up of 14 amino acids. The CDR3 nucleotides read TGTGCCAGCAGCTCCGGGACCTTTAGCTGGGAGCTGTTTTTT. Its protein product is CASSSGTFSWELFF.

This clonotype appeared once. This chain links TRBV12-5 with TRBJ1-5; D unresolved. With 6 bases removed from V and 4 bases from J, the gap between germline ends came to 16 bases. This CDR3 comprises 15 residues. Germline CDR1 and CDR2: LGHNT and FRNRAP. The CDR3 DNA is TGTGCTAGTGGCGTCGGATCCAAAGGGAATCAGCCCCAGCATTTT. This gives the protein CASGVGSKGNQPQHF.

The chain has TRBV2 and TRBJ1-5; the match to TRBD1 covers 7 bases. The CDR3 has 14 amino acids. With V trimmed by 5 bases and J by 6 bases, 7 bases remained unmatched. CDR1 is SNHLY and CDR2 is FYNNEI in the germline V gene. The CDR3 protein is CASSSDRQSQPQHF. As DNA, the CDR3 is TGTGCCAGCAGTTCGGACAGGCAAAGTCAGCCCCAGCATTTT.

The table lists this clonotype with many counts. J is TRBJ2-1 and V is TRBV27, with D possibly TRBD2 on 5 matching bases. V lost 6 bases to trimming and J lost 13 bases, with 16 bases between them. Germline V gives CDR1 MNHEY, CDR2 SMNVEV (reference sequence). CDR3 length equals 12 residues. The CDR3 DNA reads as TGTGCCAGCAGCCCCACTAGGGTTGGACAGTTCTTC. Protein product: CASSPTRVGQFF.

The chain employs TRBV6-5 and TRBJ2-1; 12 bases line up with TRBD2. From germline, CDR1 is MNHEY and CDR2 SVGAGI. This CDR3 spans 20 amino acids. V was clipped by 6 bases and J by 3 bases; unmatched bases: 18. The CDR3 DNA follows: TGTGCCAGCAGCTTATCGACTAGCGGGAGTGGCTCCTTCTTCTACAATGAGCAGTTCTTC. It translates to CASSLSTSGSGSFFYNEQFF.

The chain carries TRBV7-9 and TRBJ2-1; no reliable D call. V lost 5 bases, J lost 6 bases, and 8 bases lay in between. The V gene's germline CDR1 is SEHNR and CDR2 FQNEAQ (reference sequence). The CDR3 is 12 residues long. The CDR3 protein is CASSPPRNEQFF. The DNA of the CDR3 is TGTGCCAGCAGCCCCCCCCGCAATGAGCAGTTCTTC.

On this clonotype: Possible read error: a much larger clone is one base away. The rearrangement uses TRBV11-2 and TRBJ2-3; either TRBD1 or TRBD2 may supply D (6 bases each). V was trimmed by 10 bases and J by 5 bases, leaving 16 bases between them. CDR1 and CDR2 from the germline V gene are SGHAT and FQNNGV. The CDR3 extends over 13 amino acids. CDR3 coding DNA: TGTGCCACCAGAGAGGGGGGCAGAGATACGCAGTATTTT. This sequence encodes CATREGGRDTQYF.

This clonotype was picked up a small number of times. This chain connects TRBV19 to TRBJ2-1; 10 nucleotides line up with TRBD2. Germline trimming cut 3 bases from V and 12 bases from J; bases unmatched to any gene: 17. There are 17 residues in the CDR3. Germline lookup yields CDR1 LNHDA and CDR2 SQIVND (reference sequence). CDR3 amino acids: CASSISKGASGRRGQFF. Here the CDR3 DNA reads TGTGCCAGTAGTATCAGTAAGGGAGCTAGCGGGAGAAGAGGGCAGTTCTTC.

The V and J genes are TRBV7-9 and TRBJ2-6; 8 nucleotides line up with TRBD1. CDR1 is SEHNR, CDR2 FQNEAQ, per germline (reference sequence). The CDR3 is 18 amino acids. The junction had 11 bases not matched to a gene; V was cut back by 6 bases and J by 1 base. The CDR3 sequence: CASSDRGNSLSGANVLTF. Written as DNA, the CDR3 is TGTGCCAGCAGTGACAGGGGTAATTCCCTTTCTGGGGCCAACGTCCTGACTTTC.

This clonotype was seen repeatedly, ten times or more. This chain joins TRBV5-1 and TRBJ2-7, with TRBD1 matching over 8 bases. This CDR3 has 15 amino acids. Germline V gene data show CDR1 as SGHRS and CDR2 as YFSETQ. V trimming: 0 bases; J trimming: 7 bases; junction bases outside the gene matches: 9. The CDR3 protein is CASSLASGGPREQYF. The DNA for the CDR3 is TGCGCCAGCAGCTTGGCGTCAGGGGGCCCTAGGGAGCAGTACTTC.

The chain joins TRBV6-1 to TRBJ2-3, with unresolved D. The CDR3 is 15 amino acids. Trimming took off 6 bases at V and 0 bases at J, with 13 bases between the two ends. Germline CDR1 and CDR2: MNHNS and SASEGT. The CDR3 sequence: CASSRFDPSTDTQYF. The CDR3 DNA is TGTGCCAGCAGCCGCTTTGACCCTAGCACAGATACGCAGTATTTT.

Ten or more counts support this clonotype. The chain is built from TRBV28 and TRBJ1-1; 7 bases are a match to TRBD1. Trimming removed 2 bases from V and 5 bases from J; junction bases left unmatched: 8. The CDR3 length is 15 residues. The germline CDR1 and CDR2 sequences are MDHEN and SYDVKM. CDR3 sequence reads: CASSLPTGSTTEAFF. As DNA, the CDR3 is TGTGCCAGCAGTTTACCGACAGGGTCCACGACTGAAGCTTTCTTT. Using reference TRBV28 and TRBJ1-1 for the parts outside the CDR3, the full variable domain is DVKVTQSSRYLVKRTGEKVFLECVQDMDHENMFWYRQDPGLGLRLIYFSYDVKMKEKGDIPEGYSVSREKKERFSLILESASTNQTSMYLCASSLPTGSTTEAFFGQGTRLTVV.

The chain couples TRBV27 to TRBJ2-1, with 9 bases identical to TRBD2. Trimming cost V 3 bases and J 2 bases; bases outside gene matches: 5. Germline assignment: CDR1 MNHEY and CDR2 SMNVEV (reference sequence). This CDR3 spans 16 amino acids. CDR3 amino acids: CASSLSSGDTYNEQFF. In nucleotides, the CDR3 is TGTGCCAGCAGTTTGTCTAGCGGGGATACCTACAATGAGCAGTTCTTC.

This clonotype was seen many times. V gene TRBV12-3 or TRBV12-4 combines with J gene TRBJ2-2; TRBD2 matches at 15 bases. V trimming: 1 base; J trimming: 0 bases; junction bases outside the gene matches: 6. This CDR3 is built from 20 residues. CDR3 nucleotide sequence: TGTGCCAGCAGTTTAGGGGGGACTAGCGGGAGGAACGCGAACACCGGGGAGCTGTTTTTT. This encodes CASSLGGTSGRNANTGELFF.